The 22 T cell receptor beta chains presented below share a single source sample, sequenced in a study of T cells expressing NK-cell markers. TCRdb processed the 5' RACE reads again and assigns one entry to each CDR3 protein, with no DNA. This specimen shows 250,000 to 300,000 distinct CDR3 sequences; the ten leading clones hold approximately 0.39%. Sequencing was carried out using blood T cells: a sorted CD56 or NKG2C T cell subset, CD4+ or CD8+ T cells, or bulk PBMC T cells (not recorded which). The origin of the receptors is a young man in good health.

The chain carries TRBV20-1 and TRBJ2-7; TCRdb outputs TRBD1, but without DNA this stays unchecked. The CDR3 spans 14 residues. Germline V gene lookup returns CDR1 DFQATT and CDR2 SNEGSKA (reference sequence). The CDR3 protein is CSATRGGIPYEQYF.

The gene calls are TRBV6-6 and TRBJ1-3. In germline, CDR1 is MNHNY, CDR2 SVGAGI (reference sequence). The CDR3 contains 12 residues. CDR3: CASSLRENTIYF.

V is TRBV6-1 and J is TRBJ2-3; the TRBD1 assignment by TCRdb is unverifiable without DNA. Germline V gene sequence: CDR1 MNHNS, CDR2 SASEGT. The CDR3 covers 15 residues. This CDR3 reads CASKLGQVTADTQYF.

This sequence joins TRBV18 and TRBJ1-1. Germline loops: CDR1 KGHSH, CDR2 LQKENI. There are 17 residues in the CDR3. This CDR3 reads CASSPTTRAGRNTEAFF. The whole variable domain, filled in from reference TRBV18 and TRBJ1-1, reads NAGVMQNPRHLVRRRGQEARLRCSPMKGHSHVYWYRQLPEEGLKFMVYLQKENIIDESGMPKERFSAEFPKEGPSILRIQQVVRGDSAAYFCASSPTTRAGRNTEAFFGQGTRLTVV.

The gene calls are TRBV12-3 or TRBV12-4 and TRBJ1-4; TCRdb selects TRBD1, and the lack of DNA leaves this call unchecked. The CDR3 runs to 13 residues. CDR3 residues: CASSPGAGEKLFF.

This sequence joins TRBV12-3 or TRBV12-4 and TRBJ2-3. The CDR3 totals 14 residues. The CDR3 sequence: CASTKGSVADTQYF.

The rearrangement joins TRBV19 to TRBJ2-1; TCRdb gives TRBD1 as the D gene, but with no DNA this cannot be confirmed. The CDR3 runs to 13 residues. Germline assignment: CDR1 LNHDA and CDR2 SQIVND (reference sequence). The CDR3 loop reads CASIGTDHIRRFF.

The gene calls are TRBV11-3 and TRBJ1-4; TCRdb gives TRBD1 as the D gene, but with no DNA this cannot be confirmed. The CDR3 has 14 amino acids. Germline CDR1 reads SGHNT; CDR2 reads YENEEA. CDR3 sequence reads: CASSLGQGIEKLFF.

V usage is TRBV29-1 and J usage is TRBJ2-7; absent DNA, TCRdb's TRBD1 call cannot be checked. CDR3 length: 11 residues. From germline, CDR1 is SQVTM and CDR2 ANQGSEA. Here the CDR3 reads CSVVTVYEQYF.

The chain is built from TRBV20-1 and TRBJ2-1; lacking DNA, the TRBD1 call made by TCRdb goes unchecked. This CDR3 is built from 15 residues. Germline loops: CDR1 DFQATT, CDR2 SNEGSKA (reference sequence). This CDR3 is CSAPGTGGGYNEQFF.

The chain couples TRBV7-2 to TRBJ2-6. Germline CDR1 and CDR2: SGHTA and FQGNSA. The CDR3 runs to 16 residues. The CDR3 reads CASSLGGSGGANVLTF.

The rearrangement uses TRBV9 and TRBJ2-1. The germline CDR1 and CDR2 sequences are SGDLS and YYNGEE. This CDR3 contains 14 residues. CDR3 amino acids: CASSVTSGYNEQFF.

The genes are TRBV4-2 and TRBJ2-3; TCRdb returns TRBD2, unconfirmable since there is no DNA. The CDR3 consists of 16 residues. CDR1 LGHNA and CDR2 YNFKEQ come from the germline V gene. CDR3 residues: CASSQASGMGTDTQYF.

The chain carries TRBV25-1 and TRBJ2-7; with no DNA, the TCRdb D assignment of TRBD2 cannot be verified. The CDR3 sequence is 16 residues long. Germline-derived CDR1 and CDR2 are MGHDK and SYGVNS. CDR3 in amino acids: CASSELMGEGHYEQYF.

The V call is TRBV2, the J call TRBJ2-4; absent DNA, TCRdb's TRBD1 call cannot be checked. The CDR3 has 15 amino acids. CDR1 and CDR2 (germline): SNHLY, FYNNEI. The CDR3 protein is CASSPGQIAKNIQYF. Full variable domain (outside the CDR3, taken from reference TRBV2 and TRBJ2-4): EPEVTQTPSHQVTQMGQEVILRCVPISNHLYFYWYRQILGQKVEFLVSFYNNEISEKSEIFDDQFSVERPDGSNFTLKIRSTKLEDSAMYFCASSPGQIAKNIQYFGAGTRLSVL.

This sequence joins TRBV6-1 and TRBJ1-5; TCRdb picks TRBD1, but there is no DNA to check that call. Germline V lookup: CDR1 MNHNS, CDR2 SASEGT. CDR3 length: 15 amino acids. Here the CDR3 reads CASRETGGFGQPQHF.

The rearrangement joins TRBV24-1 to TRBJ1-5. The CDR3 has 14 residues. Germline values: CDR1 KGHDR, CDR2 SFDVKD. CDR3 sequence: CATSVGGKNQPQHF.

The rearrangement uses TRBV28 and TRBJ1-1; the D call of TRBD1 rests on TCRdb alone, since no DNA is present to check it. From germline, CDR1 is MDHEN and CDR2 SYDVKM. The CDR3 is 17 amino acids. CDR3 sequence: CASSSPRGSAVDTEAFF.

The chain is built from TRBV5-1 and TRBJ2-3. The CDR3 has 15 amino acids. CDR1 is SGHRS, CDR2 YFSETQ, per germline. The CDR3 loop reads CASSLALGGADTQYF. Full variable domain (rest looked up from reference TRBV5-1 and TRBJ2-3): KAGVTQTPRYLIKTRGQQVTLSCSPISGHRSVSWYQQTPGQGLQFLFEYFSETQRNKGNFPGRFSGRQFSNSRSEMNVSTLELGDSALYLCASSLALGGADTQYFGPGTRLTVL.

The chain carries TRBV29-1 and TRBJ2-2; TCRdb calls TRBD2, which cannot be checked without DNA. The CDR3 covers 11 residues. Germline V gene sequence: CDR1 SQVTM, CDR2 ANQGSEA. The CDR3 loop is CSVAGSGELFF.

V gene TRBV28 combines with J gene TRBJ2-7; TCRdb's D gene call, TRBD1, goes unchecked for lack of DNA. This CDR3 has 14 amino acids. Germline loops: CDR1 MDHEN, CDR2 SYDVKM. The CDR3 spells CASRPGSNSYEQYF. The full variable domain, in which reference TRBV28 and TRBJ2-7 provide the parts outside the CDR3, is DVKVTQSSRYLVKRTGEKVFLECVQDMDHENMFWYRQDPGLGLRLIYFSYDVKMKEKGDIPEGYSVSREKKERFSLILESASTNQTSMYLCASRPGSNSYEQYFGPGTRLTVT.

Here the CDR3 reads CSARAGAAAGLLSYNEQFF. The rearrangement links TRBV20-1 to TRBJ2-1; TCRdb returns TRBD2, unconfirmable since there is no DNA. The CDR3 loop spans 19 amino acids. Germline loops: CDR1 DFQATT, CDR2 SNEGSKA (reference sequence).